Following are 23 T cell receptor beta chains from one sample sequenced in a study of spatial heterogeneity in lung cancer (dated by TCRdb to the late 2010s). Library method: 5' RACE. TCRdb names NextSeq 500 as the instrument used. Using fastp at Q25 and MiXCR, TCRdb reprocessed the public reads and kept productive beta chains. Rows matching on CDR3 protein sequence are summarized as one entry with the most common DNA and genes. The sample table holds 13,000 to 15,000 distinct CDR3 sequences, of which 4.7% were seen once. About 16% of the sample is in the top ten clones. Paper-wide results and their limitations: The tumor nonsynonymous mutation count correlated with the number of expanded intratumoral alpha and beta TCRs.

The sample's time point, from its label and the paper: sample taken at primary tumor resection. These receptors lack a known antigen. Sequenced material: lung tumor tissue, taken at surgery. These receptors originate from a female donor with early-stage non-small cell lung cancer.

The sample holds many counts of this clonotype. As an off-target read in a library built for alpha chains, this beta chain has a frequency of little significance. The gene calls are TRBV18 and TRBJ2-7; D is perhaps TRBD2 (7 bases). V lost 3 bases and J lost 7, with 13 bases in between. CDR3 length: 13 amino acids. Germline V CDR1 and CDR2: KGHSH, LQKENI. This CDR3 reads CASSPRGADEQYF. The CDR3 nucleotides are TGTGCCAGCTCACCTCGGGGGGCCGATGAGCAGTACTTC.

This clonotype was detected only a few times. A library prepared for alpha chains yielded this beta chain as an off-target read; its size is of little meaning. The chain links TRBV25-1 to TRBJ2-3; the D is unclear. Trimming removed 1 base at V and 2 bases at J, with 16 bases between. The germline V gene has CDR1 MGHDK and CDR2 SYGVNS. This CDR3 spans 17 amino acids. The chain's CDR3 is CASSEWVVDVHTDTQYF. CDR3 coding DNA: TGTGCCAGCAGTGAATGGGTCGTTGATGTCCACACAGATACGCAGTATTTT. Complete variable domain (other parts from reference TRBV25-1 and TRBJ2-3): EADIYQTPRYLVIGTGKKITLECSQTMGHDKMYWYQQDPGMELHLIHYSYGVNSTEKGDLSSESTVSRIRTEHFPLTLESARPSHTSQYLCASSEWVVDVHTDTQYFGPGTRLTVL.

This clonotype was observed at least ten times. The size of this beta chain means little, since it is a stray read in a library made for alpha chains. The chain combines TRBV6-5 with TRBJ2-3; tentative D call: TRBD1 (6 bases). The V gene lost 8 bases and the J gene lost 3 bases, with 15 bases spanning the gap. The CDR3 contains 14 residues. CDR1 is MNHEY, CDR2 SVGAGI, per germline. The CDR3: CASRPLQGTDTQYF. The CDR3 DNA reads TGTGCCAGCCGGCCCCTGCAGGGGACAGATACGCAGTATTTT.

In the case of this clonotype: A read error may be the cause here, since a much bigger clone is one base away. Since it is a stray read in a library aimed at alpha chains, this beta chain has a size that is not meaningful. The chain employs TRBV2 and TRBJ1-1, with D maybe TRBD1 (6 bases). Germline-derived CDR1 and CDR2 are SNHLY and FYNNEI. V was cut by 6 bases and J by 4 bases, with 18 bases left in between. This CDR3 contains 15 residues. The CDR3 region has the DNA TGTGCCAGCAGGGGAGAACGGGGAGGGGGCACTGAAGCTTTCTTT. Protein sequence: CASRGERGGGTEAFF.

This clonotype was counted a few times. A read error may account for a junction end that differs from germline. The library was built for alpha chains, so this beta chain is an off-target read and its size means little. This chain joins TRBV7-7 and TRBJ2-1; 9 nucleotides align to TRBD2. The CDR3 spans 14 residues. Per germline, CDR1 SSHAT and CDR2 FNYEAQ (reference sequence). The CDR3 spells CASSPPSGDNEQFF. The CDR3 nucleotides read TGTGCTAGCAGCCCTCCTAGCGGGGACAATGAGCAGTTCTTC.

A note on this clonotype: Being off target in a library aimed at alpha chains, this beta chain has a size of little meaning. The chain recombines TRBV7-9 with TRBJ1-1; maybe TRBD1 (5 bases). This CDR3 has 17 residues. V was pared by 8 bases and J by 1 base, with 23 bases between. In germline, CDR1 is SEHNR, CDR2 FQNEAQ (reference sequence). Here the CDR3 DNA reads TGTGCCAGCTCCCCTGGAAACATATTGGGGGAGAACACTGAAGCTTTCTTT. Protein sequence: CASSPGNILGENTEAFF. The complete variable domain, with remaining parts taken from reference TRBV7-9 and TRBJ1-1, reads DTGVSQNPRHKITKRGQNVTFRCDPISEHNRLYWYRQTLGQGPEFLTYFQNEAQLEKSRLLSDRFSAERPKGSFSTLEIQRTEQGDSAMYLCASSPGNILGENTEAFFGQGTRLTVV.

Turning to this clonotype: Germline and junction disagree at one end, which may indicate a read error. Being off target in a library aimed at alpha chains, this beta chain has a size of little meaning. The chain uses TRBV5-1 and TRBJ2-1; 7 nucleotides agree with TRBD2. This CDR3 has 16 amino acids. Germline CDR1 reads SGHRS; CDR2 reads YFSETQ. This CDR3 reads CASSLKRGPSVNEQFF. The CDR3 DNA sequence: TGTGCCAGCAGCTTGAAGCGGGGCCCTAGCGTCAATGAGCAGTTCTTC.

Ten or more counts support this clonotype. This beta chain is an unintended read in a library built for alpha chains; its size means little. The rearrangement joins TRBV7-6 to TRBJ2-5; D perhaps matches TRBD2 (5 bases). Deletions cut 2 bases from V and 0 bases from J, with 13 bases between. The CDR3 runs to 16 residues. Looked up from germline, CDR1 is SGHVS and CDR2 is FNYEAQ. The CDR3 loop is CASSLLGSAYQETQYF. The CDR3 DNA is TGTGCCAGCAGCTTATTGGGGAGCGCGTACCAAGAGACCCAGTACTTC.

A remark on this clonotype: Because the library targeted alpha chains, this beta chain is an off-target read whose size means little. The chain carries TRBV27 and TRBJ2-7; the match to TRBD1 covers 10 bases. The V gene's germline CDR1 is MNHEY and CDR2 SMNVEV (reference sequence). The CDR3 spans 15 residues. Trimming took 3 bases from V and 3 from J; bases not matched to a gene: 5. CDR3 loop: CASSFSGQGFYEQYF. The CDR3 DNA reads TGTGCCAGCAGTTTTTCGGGACAGGGGTTCTACGAGCAGTACTTC.

This clonotype was counted only a few times. As an off-target read in a library built for alpha chains, this beta chain has a frequency of little significance. The chain joins TRBV20-1 to TRBJ1-4, with 9 bases lining up with TRBD1. J was trimmed by 4 bases and V by 2 bases; bases with no gene match: 17. There are 19 residues in the CDR3. CDR1 and CDR2 from the germline V gene are DFQATT and SNEGSKA (reference sequence). The CDR3 region has the DNA TGCAGTGCTAGACCAACTGACAGGGGGAAGGGTACTATTAATGAAAAACTGTTTTTT. Translated: CSARPTDRGKGTINEKLFF.

This clonotype was detected many times. The library was designed around alpha chains, so this beta chain is a stray read whose abundance carries little weight. J is TRBJ1-5 and V is TRBV6-6; perhaps TRBD1 as D (5 bases). Trimming pared 6 bases from V and 3 bases from J, leaving 15 bases between. The CDR3 extends over 15 amino acids. The germline V gene encodes CDR1 MNHNY and CDR2 SVGAGI (reference sequence). CDR3 in DNA: TGTGCCAGCAGATTCTCCGACAGCTTCAATCAGCCCCAGCATTTT. Its protein product is CASRFSDSFNQPQHF.

This clonotype was found many times. This beta chain is an unintended read in a library built for alpha chains; its size means little. The CDR3 sequence: CATSSRGTGEGAFF. The CDR3 DNA is TGTGCCACCAGTTCTAGAGGGACAGGGGAGGGAGCTTTCTTT. The J gene is TRBJ1-1, the V gene TRBV15; 10 bases agree with TRBD1. CDR3 length: 14 residues. With 6 bases clipped from V and 10 bases from J, the junction kept 11 bases outside the gene matches. From germline, CDR1 is LNHNV and CDR2 YYDKDF (reference sequence).

This clonotype was seen repeatedly, ten times or more. For a library built for alpha chains, this beta chain is a stray read; little rests on its size. This chain connects TRBV10-3 to TRBJ1-1, with D maybe TRBD1 (6 bases). The CDR3 has 12 residues. V dropped 7 bases and J dropped 8 bases, with 14 bases sitting between them. Germline V CDR1 and CDR2: ENHRY, SYGVKD. This CDR3 is CAINGGRGEAFF. DNA for the CDR3: TGTGCCATCAATGGGGGCAGGGGAGAAGCTTTCTTT.

This clonotype was observed many times. A library made for alpha chains picked up this beta chain off target, so its size means little. V and J are TRBV20-1 and TRBJ2-3, with TRBD2 as a possible D gene (7 bases). CDR1 DFQATT and CDR2 SNEGSKA come from the germline V gene (reference sequence). The CDR3 extends over 13 amino acids. V shed 5 bases and J shed 2 bases, with 11 bases lying between them. The CDR3: CSAWEGDTDTQYF. The DNA of the CDR3 is TGCAGTGCTTGGGAGGGGGACACAGATACGCAGTATTTT.

At least ten counts were recorded for this clonotype. As an off-target read in a library built for alpha chains, this beta chain has a frequency of little significance. The chain employs TRBV6-1 and TRBJ1-2; D not resolved. Between the trimmed V and J ends, which lost 4 bases and 4 bases, there was a span of 16 bases. The CDR3 sequence is 15 residues long. CDR1 and CDR2 (germline): MNHNS, SASEGT. The CDR3 spells CASSVWEQGSYGYTF. The CDR3 nucleotides read TGTGCCAGCAGTGTCTGGGAGCAAGGGTCCTATGGCTACACCTTC.

This clonotype was seen many times. This beta chain is an off-target read within a library intended for alpha chains, so its frequency means little. The V call is TRBV6-2 or TRBV6-3, the J call TRBJ1-5, with a tentative D call TRBD1 (5 bases). The CDR3 has 12 amino acids. CDR1 MNHEY and CDR2 SVGEGT come from the germline V gene. The germline V and J ends were trimmed by 6 bases and 5 bases, with 8 bases remaining between them. CDR3 nucleotides: TGTGCCAGCAGCCAGGGATATCAGCCCCAGCATTTT. Translating gives CASSQGYQPQHF.

There are many counts of this clonotype. Being off target in a library aimed at alpha chains, this beta chain has a size of little meaning. V and J are TRBV29-1 and TRBJ2-2; D may be TRBD2 (6 bases). Germline V gives CDR1 SQVTM, CDR2 ANQGSEA. V was cut by 6 bases and J by 3 bases, with 14 bases left in between. CDR3 length: 14 residues. In DNA form, the CDR3 reads TGCAGCGTCGCGGGGCAACTTTACACCGGGGAGCTGTTTTTT. Protein: CSVAGQLYTGELFF.

This clonotype was detected many times. A library made for alpha chains picked up this beta chain off target, so its size means little. The chain is built from TRBV6-5 and TRBJ1-6; TRBD1 agrees at 11 bases. The CDR3 loop spans 16 amino acids. Germline V gene sequence: CDR1 MNHEY, CDR2 SVGAGI. V gave up 2 bases and J gave up 9 bases; unmatched junction bases: 6. The CDR3, as DNA: TGTGCCAGCAGTTACGGTTTAGGGACAGGGGGTTCACCCCTCCACTTT. It encodes CASSYGLGTGGSPLHF.

In its sample, this clonotype was seen many times. This beta chain slipped into a library made for alpha chains as a stray read, so its size is not meaningful. The V call is TRBV27, the J call TRBJ2-2; D gene ambiguous. The CDR3 is 14 residues long. Germline V gene data show CDR1 as MNHEY and CDR2 as SMNVEV (reference sequence). Deletions cut 0 bases from V and 7 bases from J, with 9 bases between. The CDR3 coding sequence is TGTGCCAGCAGTTTATCGTGGGAAGTCGGGGAGCTGTTTTTT. Translation: CASSLSWEVGELFF.

In this sample, this clonotype turned up many times. For a library built for alpha chains, this beta chain is a stray read; little rests on its size. The chain links TRBV18 to TRBJ1-2; 10 nucleotides align to TRBD1. The germline CDR1 and CDR2 sequences are KGHSH and LQKENI. After removal of 0 bases from V and 2 bases from J, the junction contained 3 bases not matched to a gene. This CDR3 contains 16 residues. CDR3 in amino acids: CASSPPGTGANYGYTF. In DNA, the CDR3 is TGTGCCAGCTCACCACCTGGGACAGGGGCGAACTATGGCTACACCTTC. Complete variable domain (other parts from reference TRBV18 and TRBJ1-2): NAGVMQNPRHLVRRRGQEARLRCSPMKGHSHVYWYRQLPEEGLKFMVYLQKENIIDESGMPKERFSAEFPKEGPSILRIQQVVRGDSAAYFCASSPPGTGANYGYTFGSGTRLTVV.

This clonotype was seen ten or more times. With the library built for alpha chains, this beta chain is off target and its frequency is not meaningful. The genes are TRBV7-2 and TRBJ1-1, with D perhaps TRBD1 (5 bases). The length of the CDR3 is 14 residues. V gave up 5 bases and J gave up 2 bases, with 12 bases separating them. Germline values: CDR1 SGHTA, CDR2 FQGNSA. This chain's CDR3 is CASSPGAANTEAFF. The CDR3 DNA sequence: TGTGCCAGCAGCCCCGGGGCAGCCAACACTGAAGCTTTCTTT.

This clonotype was counted at least ten times. In a library made to pick up alpha chains, this beta chain is a stray read with a size that means little. V and J are TRBV28 and TRBJ1-2; D remains unclear. Trimming took 7 bases from V and 4 from J, leaving 13 bases between them. Per the germline V gene, CDR1 is MDHEN and CDR2 is SYDVKM. The CDR3 spans 13 residues. The CDR3 spells CASINSDFYGYTF. The CDR3 DNA sequence: TGTGCCAGCATTAATTCCGACTTCTATGGCTACACCTTC.

This clonotype was found many times. This beta chain came through as a stray read in a library set up for alpha chains, and its size says little. The gene calls are TRBV11-2 and TRBJ2-7, with 7 bases lining up with TRBD2. Looked up from germline, CDR1 is SGHAT and CDR2 is FQNNGV. The trim removed 5 bases at V and 3 bases at J, leaving 4 bases unmatched. CDR3 size: 13 residues. CDR3 bases: TGTGCCAGCAGCCTTGGACTAGACTACGAGCAGTACTTC. Translating gives CASSLGLDYEQYF.